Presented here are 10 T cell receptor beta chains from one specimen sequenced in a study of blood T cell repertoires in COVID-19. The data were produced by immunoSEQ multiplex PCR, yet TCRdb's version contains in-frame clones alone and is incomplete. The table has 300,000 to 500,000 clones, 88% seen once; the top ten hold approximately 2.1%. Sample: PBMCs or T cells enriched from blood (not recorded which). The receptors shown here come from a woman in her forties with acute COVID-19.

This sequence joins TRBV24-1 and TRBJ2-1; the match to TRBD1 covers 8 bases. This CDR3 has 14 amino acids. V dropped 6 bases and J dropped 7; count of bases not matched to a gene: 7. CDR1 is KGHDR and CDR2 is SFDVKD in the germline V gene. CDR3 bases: TGTGCCACCAGTACGGGACAGGTTTATAATGAGCAGTTCTTC. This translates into CATSTGQVYNEQFF.

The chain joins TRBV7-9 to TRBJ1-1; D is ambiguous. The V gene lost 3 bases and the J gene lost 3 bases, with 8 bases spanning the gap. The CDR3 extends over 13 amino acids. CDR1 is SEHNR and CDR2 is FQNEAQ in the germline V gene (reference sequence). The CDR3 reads CASSLRWDTEAFF. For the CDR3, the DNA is TGTGCCAGCAGCTTGAGGTGGGACACTGAAGCTTTCTTT. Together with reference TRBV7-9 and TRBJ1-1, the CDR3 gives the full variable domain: DTGVSQNPRHKITKRGQNVTFRCDPISEHNRLYWYRQTLGQGPEFLTYFQNEAQLEKSRLLSDRFSAERPKGSFSTLEIQRTEQGDSAMYLCASSLRWDTEAFFGQGTRLTVV.

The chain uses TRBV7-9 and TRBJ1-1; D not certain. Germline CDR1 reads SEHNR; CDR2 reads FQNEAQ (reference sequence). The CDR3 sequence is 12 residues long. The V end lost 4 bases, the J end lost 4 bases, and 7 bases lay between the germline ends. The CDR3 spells CASSYQATEAFF. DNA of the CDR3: TGTGCCAGCAGCTACCAGGCCACTGAAGCTTTCTTT.

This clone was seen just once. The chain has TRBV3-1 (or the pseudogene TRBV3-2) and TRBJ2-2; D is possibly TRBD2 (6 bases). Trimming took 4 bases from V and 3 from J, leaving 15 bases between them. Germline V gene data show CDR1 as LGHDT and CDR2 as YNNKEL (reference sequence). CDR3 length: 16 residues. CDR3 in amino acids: CASSRPYAGHTGELFF. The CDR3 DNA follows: TGTGCCAGCAGCCGCCCGTATGCGGGGCACACCGGGGAGCTGTTTTTT.

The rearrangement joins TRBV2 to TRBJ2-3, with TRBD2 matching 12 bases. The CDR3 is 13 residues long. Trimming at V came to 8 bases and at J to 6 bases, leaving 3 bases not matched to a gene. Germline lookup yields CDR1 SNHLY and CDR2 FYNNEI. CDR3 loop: CASLLAGGDTQYF. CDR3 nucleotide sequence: TGTGCCAGCCTACTAGCGGGGGGTGATACGCAGTATTTT.

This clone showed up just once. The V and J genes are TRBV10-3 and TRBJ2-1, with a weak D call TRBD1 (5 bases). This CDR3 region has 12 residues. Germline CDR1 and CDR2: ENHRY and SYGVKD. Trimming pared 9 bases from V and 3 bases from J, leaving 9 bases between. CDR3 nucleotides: TGTGCCATTCAGCAGGGCTACAATGAGCAGTTCTTC. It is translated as CAIQQGYNEQFF.

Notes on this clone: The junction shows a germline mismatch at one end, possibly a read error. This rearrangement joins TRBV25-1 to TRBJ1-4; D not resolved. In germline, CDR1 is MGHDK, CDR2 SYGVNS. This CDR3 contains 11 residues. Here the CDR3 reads CASSVSLRSIF. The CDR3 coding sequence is TGTGCCAGCAGTGTCTCACTGAGATCGATTTTT.

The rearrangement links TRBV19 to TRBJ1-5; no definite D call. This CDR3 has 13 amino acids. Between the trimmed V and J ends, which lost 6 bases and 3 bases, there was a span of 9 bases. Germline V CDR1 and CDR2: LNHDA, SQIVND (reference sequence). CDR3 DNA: TGTGCCAGTAGGATCGGGTCCAATCAGCCCCAGCATTTT. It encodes CASRIGSNQPQHF.

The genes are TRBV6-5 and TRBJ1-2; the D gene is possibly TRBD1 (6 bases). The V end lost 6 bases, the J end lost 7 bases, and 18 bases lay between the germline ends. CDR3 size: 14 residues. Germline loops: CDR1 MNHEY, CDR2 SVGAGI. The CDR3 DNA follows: TGTGCCAGCAGACCTCCGGGGGGCGAGTTTGGCTACACCTTC. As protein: CASRPPGGEFGYTF.

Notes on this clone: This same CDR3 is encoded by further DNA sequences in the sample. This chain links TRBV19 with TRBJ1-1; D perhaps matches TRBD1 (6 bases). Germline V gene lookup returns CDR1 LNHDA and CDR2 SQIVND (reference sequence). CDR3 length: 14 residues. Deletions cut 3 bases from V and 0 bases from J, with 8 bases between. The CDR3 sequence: CASSIGQMNTEAFF. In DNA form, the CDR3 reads TGTGCCAGTAGTATTGGACAGATGAACACTGAAGCTTTCTTT.